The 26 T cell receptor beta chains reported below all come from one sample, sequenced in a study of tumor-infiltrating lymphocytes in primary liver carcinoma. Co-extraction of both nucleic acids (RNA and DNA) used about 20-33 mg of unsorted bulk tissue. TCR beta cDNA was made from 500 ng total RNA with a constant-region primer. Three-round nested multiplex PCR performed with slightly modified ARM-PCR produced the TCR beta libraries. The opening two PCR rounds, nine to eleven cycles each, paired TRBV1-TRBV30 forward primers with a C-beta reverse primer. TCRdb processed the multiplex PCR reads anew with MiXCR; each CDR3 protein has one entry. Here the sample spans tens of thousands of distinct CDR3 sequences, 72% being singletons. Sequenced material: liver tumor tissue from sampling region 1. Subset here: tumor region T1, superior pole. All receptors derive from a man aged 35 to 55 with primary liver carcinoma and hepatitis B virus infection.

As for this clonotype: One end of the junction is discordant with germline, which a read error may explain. This chain's CDR3 is CAHRDMAASGANLLTF. For the CDR3, the DNA is TGTGCCCACCGGGACATGGCCGCCTCGGGGGCCAACCTCCTGACTTTC. V gene TRBV30 combines with J gene TRBJ2-6, with D possibly called TRBD1 or TRBD2 (6 bases each). This CDR3 is built from 16 residues. Germline V CDR1 and CDR2: GTSNPN, SVGIG (reference sequence).

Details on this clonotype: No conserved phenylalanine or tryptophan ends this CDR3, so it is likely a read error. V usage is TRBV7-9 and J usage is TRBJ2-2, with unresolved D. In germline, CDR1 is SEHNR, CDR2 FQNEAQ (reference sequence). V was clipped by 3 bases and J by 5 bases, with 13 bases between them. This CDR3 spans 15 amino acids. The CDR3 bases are TGTGCCAGCAGCTTGGGCGGTGCTACTACCGGGGAGCTGTTTTCT. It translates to CASSLGGATTGELFS.

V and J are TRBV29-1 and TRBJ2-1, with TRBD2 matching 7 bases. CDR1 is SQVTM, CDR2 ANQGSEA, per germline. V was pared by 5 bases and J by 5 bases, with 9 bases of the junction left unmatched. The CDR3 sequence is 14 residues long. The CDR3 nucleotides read TGCAGCGTTTCCTCCGGTACTAGCGACAATGAGCAGTTCTTC. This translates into CSVSSGTSDNEQFF.

CDR3 in DNA: TGCAGTGCTAGAGATCTCCCGCCAAGACAGGGGAATTCACCCCTCCACTTT. Amino acid sequence: CSARDLPPRQGNSPLHF. This chain connects TRBV20-1 to TRBJ1-6, with 8 bases aligning to TRBD1. The CDR3 length is 17 residues. Germline V gene data show CDR1 as DFQATT and CDR2 as SNEGSKA (reference sequence). Trimming cost V 0 bases and J 7 bases; bases outside gene matches: 11.

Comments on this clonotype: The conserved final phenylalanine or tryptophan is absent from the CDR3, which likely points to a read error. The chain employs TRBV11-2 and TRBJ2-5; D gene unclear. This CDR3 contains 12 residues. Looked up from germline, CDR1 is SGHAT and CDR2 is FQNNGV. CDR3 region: CISSLVEETQYL. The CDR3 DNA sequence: TGTATCAGCAGCTTAGTAGAAGAGACCCAGTACCTC.

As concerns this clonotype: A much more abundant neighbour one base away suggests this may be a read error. CDR3 nucleotides: TGCGCCAGGCAGGGGGGGGGTAGGGGCGGCCGGCAGTTCTTC. This codes for CARQGGGRGGRQFF. The V gene is TRBV10-1, the J gene TRBJ2-1; D may be TRBD1 or TRBD2 (7 bases each). The CDR3 length is 14 residues. Looked up from germline, CDR1 is WNHNN and CDR2 is SYGVQD (reference sequence). Trimming stripped 9 bases from V and 12 bases from J, with 24 bases between.

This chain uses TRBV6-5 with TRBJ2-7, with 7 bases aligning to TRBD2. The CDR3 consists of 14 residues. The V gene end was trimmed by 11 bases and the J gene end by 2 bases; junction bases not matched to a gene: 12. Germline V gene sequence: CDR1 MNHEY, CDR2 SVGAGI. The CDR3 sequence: CASRPGGLAYEQYF. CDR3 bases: TGTGCCTCCAGACCGGGGGGATTAGCCTACGAGCAGTACTTC.

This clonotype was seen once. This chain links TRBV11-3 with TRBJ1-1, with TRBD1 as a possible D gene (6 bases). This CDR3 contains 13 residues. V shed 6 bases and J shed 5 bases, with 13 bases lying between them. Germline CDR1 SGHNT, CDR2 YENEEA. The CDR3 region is CASRLVGGTEAFF. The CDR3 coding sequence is TGTGCCAGCAGGTTGGTAGGGGGGACTGAAGCTTTCTTT.

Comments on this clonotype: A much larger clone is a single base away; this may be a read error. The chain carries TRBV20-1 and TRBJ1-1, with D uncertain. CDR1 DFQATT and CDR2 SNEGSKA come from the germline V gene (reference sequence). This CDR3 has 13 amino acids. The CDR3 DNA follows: TGCAGTGCTAGATCTGGATATGGCACTAAAGCTTTCTTT. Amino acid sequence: CSARSGYGTKAFF.

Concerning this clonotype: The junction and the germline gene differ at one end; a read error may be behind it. The CDR3: CASSCTTDRDTRELFF. As DNA, the CDR3 is TGTGCCAGCAGTTGCACAACTGATAGAGACACCAGGGAGCTGTTTTTT. The chain has TRBV6-6 and TRBJ2-2; no definite D call. CDR1 is MNHNY and CDR2 is SVGAGI in the germline V gene (reference sequence). This CDR3 comprises 16 residues.

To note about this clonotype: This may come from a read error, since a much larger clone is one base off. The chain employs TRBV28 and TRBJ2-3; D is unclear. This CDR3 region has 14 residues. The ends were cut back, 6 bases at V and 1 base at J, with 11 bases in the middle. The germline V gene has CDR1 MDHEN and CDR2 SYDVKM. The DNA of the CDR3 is TGTGCCAGCAGCCGGGTGTTGGGCACAGATACGCAGTATTTT. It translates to CASSRVLGTDTQYF.

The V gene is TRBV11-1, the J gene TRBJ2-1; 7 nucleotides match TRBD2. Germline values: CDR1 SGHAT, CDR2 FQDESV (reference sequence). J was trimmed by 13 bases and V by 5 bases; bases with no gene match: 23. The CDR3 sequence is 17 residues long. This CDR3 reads CASSLGLSGEIDNVQFF. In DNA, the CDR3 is TGTGCCAGCAGCCTGGGACTATCGGGAGAAATTGACAACGTACAGTTCTTC.

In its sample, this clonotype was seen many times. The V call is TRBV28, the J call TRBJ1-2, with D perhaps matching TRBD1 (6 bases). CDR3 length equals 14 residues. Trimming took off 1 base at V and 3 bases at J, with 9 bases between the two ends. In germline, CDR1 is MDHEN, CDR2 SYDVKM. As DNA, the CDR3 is TGTGCCAGCAGTTTATCGGGGGGCGACTATGGCTACACCTTC. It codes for CASSLSGGDYGYTF.

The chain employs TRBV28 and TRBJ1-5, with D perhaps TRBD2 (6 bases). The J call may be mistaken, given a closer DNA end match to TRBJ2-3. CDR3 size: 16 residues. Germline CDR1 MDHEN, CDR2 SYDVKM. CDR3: CASRLPGSYSNEPQYF. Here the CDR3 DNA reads TGTGCCAGCAGATTACCCGGGAGCTATAGCAATGAGCCCCAGTATTTT.

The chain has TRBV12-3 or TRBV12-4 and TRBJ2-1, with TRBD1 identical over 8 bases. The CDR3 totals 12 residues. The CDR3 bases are TGTACGAGTGGACAGGGCTACAATGAGCAGTTCTTC. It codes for CTSGQGYNEQFF.

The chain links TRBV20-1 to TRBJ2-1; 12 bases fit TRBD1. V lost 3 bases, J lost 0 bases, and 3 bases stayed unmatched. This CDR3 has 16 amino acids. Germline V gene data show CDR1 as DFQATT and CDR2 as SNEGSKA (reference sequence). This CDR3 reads CSARGQGASSYNEQFF. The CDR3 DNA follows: TGCAGTGCTAGGGGACAGGGGGCGAGCTCCTACAATGAGCAGTTCTTC.

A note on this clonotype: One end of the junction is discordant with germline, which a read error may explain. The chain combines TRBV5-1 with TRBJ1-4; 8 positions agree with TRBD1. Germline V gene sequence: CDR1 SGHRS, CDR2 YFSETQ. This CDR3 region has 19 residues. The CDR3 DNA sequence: TGTGCCAGCAGCTCGGGTGTCTTAGAGCCGGGACAGGACAGTGAAAAACTGTTTTTT. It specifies CASSSGVLEPGQDSEKLFF.

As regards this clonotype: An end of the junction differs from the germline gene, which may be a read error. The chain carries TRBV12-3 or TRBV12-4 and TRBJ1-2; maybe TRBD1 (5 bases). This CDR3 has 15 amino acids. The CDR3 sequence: CASSFRDATNYGYTF. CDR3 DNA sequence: TGCGCCAGCAGTTTCAGGGACGCTACTAACTATGGCTACACCTTC.

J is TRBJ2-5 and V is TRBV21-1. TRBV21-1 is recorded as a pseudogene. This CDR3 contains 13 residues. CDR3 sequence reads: CTSSTHDGETQYF. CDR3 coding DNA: TGTACCAGCAGCACACACGACGGCGAGACCCAGTATTTC.

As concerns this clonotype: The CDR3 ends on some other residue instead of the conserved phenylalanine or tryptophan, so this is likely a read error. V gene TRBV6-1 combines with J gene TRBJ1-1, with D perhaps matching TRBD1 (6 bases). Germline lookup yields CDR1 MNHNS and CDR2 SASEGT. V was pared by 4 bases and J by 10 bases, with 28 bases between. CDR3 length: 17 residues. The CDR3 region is CASSGRDTDFGYGGAFY. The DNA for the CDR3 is TGTGCCAGCAGTGGCCGGGACACTGACTTCGGATATGGTGGAGCTTTCTAT.

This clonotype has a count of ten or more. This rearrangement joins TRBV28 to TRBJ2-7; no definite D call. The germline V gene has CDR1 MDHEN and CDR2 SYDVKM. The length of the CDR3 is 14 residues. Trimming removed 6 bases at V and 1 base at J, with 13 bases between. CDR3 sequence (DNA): TGTGCCAGCAGCTTAGGCCAGGCTTCCTACGAGCAGTACTTC. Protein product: CASSLGQASYEQYF.

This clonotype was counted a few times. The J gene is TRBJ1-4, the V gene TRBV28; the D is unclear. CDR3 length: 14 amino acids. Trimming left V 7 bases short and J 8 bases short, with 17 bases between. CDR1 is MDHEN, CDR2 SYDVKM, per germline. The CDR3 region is CASNFMGFREKLFF. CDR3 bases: TGTGCCAGCAATTTTATGGGGTTTCGGGAAAAACTGTTTTTT.

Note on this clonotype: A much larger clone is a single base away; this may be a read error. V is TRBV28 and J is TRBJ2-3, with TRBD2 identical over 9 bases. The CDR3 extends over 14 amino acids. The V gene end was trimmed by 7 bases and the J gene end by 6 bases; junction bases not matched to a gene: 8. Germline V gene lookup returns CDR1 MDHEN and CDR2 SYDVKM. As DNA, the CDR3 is TGTGCCAGCACCCTTAGCGGGAGTGACGATACGCAGTATTTT. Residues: CASTLSGSDDTQYF.

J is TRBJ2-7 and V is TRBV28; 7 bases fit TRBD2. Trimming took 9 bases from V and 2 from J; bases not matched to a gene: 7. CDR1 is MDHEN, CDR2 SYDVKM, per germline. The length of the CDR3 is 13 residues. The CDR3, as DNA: TGTGCCAGTAGGCTGGGACTACCCTACGAGCAGTACTTC. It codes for CASRLGLPYEQYF. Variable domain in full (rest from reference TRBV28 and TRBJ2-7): DVKVTQSSRYLVKRTGEKVFLECVQDMDHENMFWYRQDPGLGLRLIYFSYDVKMKEKGDIPEGYSVSREKKERFSLILESASTNQTSMYLCASRLGLPYEQYFGPGTRLTVT.

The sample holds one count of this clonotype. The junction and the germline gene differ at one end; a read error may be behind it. The CDR3: CACSSLGSNYGYTF. Here the CDR3 DNA reads TGTGCCTGCAGTTCACTCGGTAGTAACTATGGCTACACCTTC. V is TRBV6-2 or TRBV6-3 and J is TRBJ1-2; D is unresolved. This CDR3 is 14 amino acids long. Germline V lookup: CDR1 MNHEY, CDR2 SVGEGT.

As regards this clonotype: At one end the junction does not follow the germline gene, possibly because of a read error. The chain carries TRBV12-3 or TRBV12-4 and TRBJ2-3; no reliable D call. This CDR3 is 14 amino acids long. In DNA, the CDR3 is TGTGCCAGCAGCTTAGGGCAGGTCACAGATACCCAGTATTTT. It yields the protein CASSLGQVTDTQYF.